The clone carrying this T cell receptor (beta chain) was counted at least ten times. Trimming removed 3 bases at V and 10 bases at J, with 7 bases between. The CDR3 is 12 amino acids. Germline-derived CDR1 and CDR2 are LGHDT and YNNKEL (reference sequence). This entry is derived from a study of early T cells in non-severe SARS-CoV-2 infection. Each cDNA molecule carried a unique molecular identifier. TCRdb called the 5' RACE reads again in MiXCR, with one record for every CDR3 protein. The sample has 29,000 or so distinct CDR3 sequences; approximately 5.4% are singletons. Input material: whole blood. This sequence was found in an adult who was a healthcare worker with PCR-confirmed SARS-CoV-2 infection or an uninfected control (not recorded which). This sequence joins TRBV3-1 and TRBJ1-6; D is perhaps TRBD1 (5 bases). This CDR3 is CASSQGGSPLHF. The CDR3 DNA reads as TGTGCCAGCAGCCAGGGGGGATCACCCCTCCACTTT.